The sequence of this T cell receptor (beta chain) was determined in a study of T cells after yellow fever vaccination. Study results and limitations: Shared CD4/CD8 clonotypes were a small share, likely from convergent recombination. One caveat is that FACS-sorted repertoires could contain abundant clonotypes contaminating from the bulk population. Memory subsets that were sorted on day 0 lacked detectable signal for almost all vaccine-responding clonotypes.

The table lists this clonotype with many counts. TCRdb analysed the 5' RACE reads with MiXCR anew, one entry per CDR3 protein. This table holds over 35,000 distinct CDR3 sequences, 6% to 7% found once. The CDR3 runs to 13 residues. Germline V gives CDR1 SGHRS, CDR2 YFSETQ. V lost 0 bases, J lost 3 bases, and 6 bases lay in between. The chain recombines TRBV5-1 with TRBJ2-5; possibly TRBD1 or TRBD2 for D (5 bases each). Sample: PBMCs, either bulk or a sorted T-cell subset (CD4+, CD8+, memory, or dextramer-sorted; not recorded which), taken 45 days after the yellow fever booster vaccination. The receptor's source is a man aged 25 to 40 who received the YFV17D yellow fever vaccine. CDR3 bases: TGCGCCAGCAGCTTGGGAGGGGAAGAGACCCAGTACTTC. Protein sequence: CASSLGGEETQYF.